This is a list of T cell receptor beta chains from one sample in a study of cytomegalovirus exposure and HLA in healthy donors. Clones were sequenced by immunoSEQ multiplex PCR, and TCRdb holds only the in-frame ones, with some missing. The sample lists around 190,000 clones; approximately 70% were seen once. Sequenced sample: PBMCs. The receptors here all came from a young woman in good health and CMV-seropositive. Each CDR3 is given with its conserved first and last residue. Each record gives: V gene, clone size, D gene, J gene, CDR3 protein, CDR3 DNA. A D gene is named only where the DNA matches it firmly. A row's size may be missing; if present it is once, few, many or a size class.

>TRBV18|NA|NA|TRBJ1-1
CASSLRGTEAFF
TGTGCCAGCTCACTAAGGGGCACTGAAGCTTTCTTT
>TRBV7-9|NA|TRBD2|TRBJ2-3
CSSSLTTSGNTDTQYF
TGTTCCAGCAGCTTAACGACTAGCGGGAACACAGATACGCAGTATTTT
>TRBV5-1|NA|TRBD2|TRBJ2-7
CASSLPGLAEQYF
TGCGCCAGCAGCCTACCGGGACTAGCAGAGCAGTACTTC
>TRBV7-9|NA|TRBD2|TRBJ2-1
CASSLALAGALDEQFF
TGTGCCAGCAGCTTAGCGCTAGCGGGAGCTCTCGATGAGCAGTTCTTC
>TRBV2|NA|NA|TRBJ1-5
CASSEQGTGNQPQHF
TGTGCCAGCAGCGAACAGGGTACGGGCAATCAGCCCCAGCATTTT
>TRBV15|NA|TRBD1|TRBJ2-1
CATRDTGGPYNEQFF
TGTGCCACCAGGGATACAGGGGGCCCGTACAATGAGCAGTTCTTC
>TRBV9|NA|TRBD2|TRBJ2-2
CASSSRPSGSTGELFF
TGTGCCAGCAGCTCGCGGCCTAGCGGGAGTACCGGGGAGCTGTTTTTT
>TRBV11-1|NA|TRBD1|TRBJ1-1
CASSLGDRGRRDTEAFF
TGTGCCAGCAGCTTAGGGGACAGGGGGCGCCGGGACACTGAAGCTTTCTTT
>TRBV27|NA|NA|TRBJ2-1
CASSSEPNGLNEQFF
TGTGCCAGCAGTTCCGAGCCCAATGGGCTCAATGAGCAGTTCTTC
>TRBV14|few|NA|TRBJ2-5
CASSQVRGSLETQYF
TGTGCCAGCAGCCAAGTACGGGGAAGCCTGGAGACCCAGTACTTC